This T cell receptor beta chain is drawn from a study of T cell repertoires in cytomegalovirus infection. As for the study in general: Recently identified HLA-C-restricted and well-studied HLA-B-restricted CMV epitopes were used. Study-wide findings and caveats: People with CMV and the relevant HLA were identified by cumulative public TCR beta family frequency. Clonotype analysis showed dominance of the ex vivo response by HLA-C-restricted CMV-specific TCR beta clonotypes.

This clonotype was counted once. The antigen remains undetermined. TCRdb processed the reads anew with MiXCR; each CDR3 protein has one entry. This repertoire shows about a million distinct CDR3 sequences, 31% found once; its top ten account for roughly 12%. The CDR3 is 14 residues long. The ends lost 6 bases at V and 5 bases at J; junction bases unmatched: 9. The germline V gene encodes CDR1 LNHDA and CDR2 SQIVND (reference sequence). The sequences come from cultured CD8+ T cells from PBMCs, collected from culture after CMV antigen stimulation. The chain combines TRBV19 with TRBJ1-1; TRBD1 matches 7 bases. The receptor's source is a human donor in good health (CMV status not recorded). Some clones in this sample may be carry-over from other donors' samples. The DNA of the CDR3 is TGTGCCAGTAGGGAGGACAGGCGGAAAACTGAAGCTTTCTTT. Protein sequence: CASREDRRKTEAFF.